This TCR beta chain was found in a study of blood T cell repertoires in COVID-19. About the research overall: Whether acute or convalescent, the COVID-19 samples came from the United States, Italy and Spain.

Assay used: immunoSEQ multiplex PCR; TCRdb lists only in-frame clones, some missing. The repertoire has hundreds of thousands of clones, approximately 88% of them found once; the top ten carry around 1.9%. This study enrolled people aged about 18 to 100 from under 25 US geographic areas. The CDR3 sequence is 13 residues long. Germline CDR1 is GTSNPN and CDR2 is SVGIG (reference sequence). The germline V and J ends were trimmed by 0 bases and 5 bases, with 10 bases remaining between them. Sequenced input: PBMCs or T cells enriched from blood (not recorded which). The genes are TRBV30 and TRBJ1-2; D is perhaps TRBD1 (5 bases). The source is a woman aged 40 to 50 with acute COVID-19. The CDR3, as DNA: TGTGCCTGGAGTGTCCAGGGATTGTATGGCTACACCTTC. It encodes CAWSVQGLYGYTF. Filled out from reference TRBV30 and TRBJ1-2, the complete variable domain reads SQTIHQWPATLVQPVGSPLSLECTVEGTSNPNLYWYRQAAGRGLQLLFYSVGIGQISSEVPQNLSASRPQDRQFILSSKKLLLSDSGFYLCAWSVQGLYGYTFGSGTRLTVV.